The source of this T cell receptor beta chain is a study of T cells in Graves' hyperthyroidism and ophthalmopathy. General study results and limits: The authors' 13 V-J model separated ophthalmopathy from stable hyperthyroidism. Most thyroid clonotypes with frequency above 0.001 were detected in blood.

PBMCs were derived from about 9.1 ml fresh peripheral blood. Comments on this clonotype: The target antigen is unknown.

This CDR3 is 18 amino acids long. Germline CDR1 is SGHTA and CDR2 is FQGTGA. Deletions cut 5 bases from V and 3 bases from J, with 23 bases between. RNA transcripts were the template for amplifying TCR beta CDR3 regions. The TCR CDR3 first-round RT-PCR relied on the HTBI primer set. Via MiXCR, TCRdb re-called the multiplex PCR reads, giving one row per CDR3 protein. The repertoire holds approximately 690,000 distinct CDR3 sequences, with approximately 14% as singletons. The sample comprised blood. The chain has TRBV7-3 and TRBJ2-1, with D tentatively TRBD2 (7 bases). The receptor was isolated from a woman aged 50 to 65 with Graves' ophthalmopathy. This chain's CDR3 is CASSPKGGGGSDYNEQFF. In nucleotides, the CDR3 is TGTGCCAGCAGCCCTAAAGGGGGGGGGGGTAGCGACTACAATGAGCAGTTCTTC.